The next 23 T cell receptor beta chains were all read from a single sample in a study of tumor and adjacent non-tumor tissue in lung cancer. TCRbeta libraries were built with three rounds of nested PCR, modified from ARM-PCR. TCRdb re-called the multiplex PCR reads with MiXCR, one entry per CDR3 protein. The profile covers about 75,000 distinct CDR3 sequences, with over 70% appearing a single time and approximately 12% taken by the ten largest. The template was RNA from unsorted bulk tissue. What was sequenced was lung tumor tissue. These receptors were obtained from a woman aged 45 to 65 with non-small cell lung cancer.

About this clonotype itself: A junction end diverges from the germline sequence, so it may reflect a read error. The chain carries TRBV20-1 and TRBJ1-5; the match to TRBD1 covers 9 bases. Germline loops: CDR1 DFQATT, CDR2 SNEGSKA (reference sequence). CDR3 size: 14 residues. CDR3 nucleotides: TGCAGTGTGCCGACAGGGGGTTTATATCAGCCCCAGCAATTT. It codes for CSVPTGGLYQPQQF.

Notes on this clonotype: With a much larger clone just one base away, this may be a read error. V is TRBV20-1 and J is TRBJ2-1, with TRBD2 as a possible D gene (6 bases). The CDR3 runs 15 residues. The V gene's germline CDR1 is DFQATT and CDR2 SNEGSKA (reference sequence). Between the trimmed V and J ends, which lost 3 bases and 3 bases, there was a span of 15 bases. CDR3: CSASPQGLSYNEQFF. The DNA for the CDR3 is TGCAGTGCTAGCCCCCAGGGACTCAGCTACAATGAGCAGTTCTTC.

Note on this clonotype: A junction boundary mismatches the germline segment, possibly from a read error. The chain combines TRBV11-2 with TRBJ1-2; weak D call: TRBD1 (5 bases). Per germline, CDR1 SGHAT and CDR2 FQNNGV. The length of the CDR3 is 14 residues. The CDR3 nucleotides are TGTGCCAGCAACTTAGTGGGGACTGCCTACGGCTACACCTTC. Translated, it gives CASNLVGTAYGYTF. The full variable domain, in which reference TRBV11-2 and TRBJ1-2 provide the parts outside the CDR3, is EAGVAQSPRYKIIEKRQSVAFWCNPISGHATLYWYQQILGQGPKLLIQFQNNGVVDDSQLPKDRFSAERLKGVDSTLKIQPAKLEDSAVYLCASNLVGTAYGYTFGSGTRLTVV.

This clonotype has only one observation. This is likely a read error, given that the CDR3 carries no conserved phenylalanine or tryptophan at its end. CDR3 sequence: CASSPGLAGFSSYNEQFS. In nucleotides, the CDR3 is TGCGCCAGCAGCCCGGGACTAGCGGGCTTCAGTTCCTACAATGAGCAGTTCTCG. The chain is built from TRBV4-1 and TRBJ2-1; 12 nucleotides align to TRBD2. Germline loops: CDR1 MGHRA, CDR2 YSYEKL. Trimming cost V 4 bases and J 1 base; bases outside gene matches: 8. The CDR3 runs 18 residues.

By sample share, this clonotype is medium-sized. The chain links TRBV6-5 to TRBJ1-2; the match to TRBD1 covers 7 bases. This CDR3 spans 12 amino acids. Germline CDR1 is MNHEY and CDR2 is SVGAGI. V was clipped by 4 bases and J by 4 bases; unmatched bases: 0. The CDR3, as DNA: TGTGCCAGCAGTTCAGGGGGCTATGGCTACACCTTC. This gives the protein CASSSGGYGYTF.

This clonotype was counted a single time. This is likely a read error, given that the CDR3 carries no conserved phenylalanine or tryptophan at its end. The chain employs TRBV10-3 and TRBJ1-5; D possibly corresponds to TRBD1 (5 bases). CDR1 and CDR2 (germline): ENHRY, SYGVKD. The CDR3 runs 17 residues. CDR3 sequence reads: CVISPEVGGWSNQPQHI. The CDR3 nucleotides read TGTGTCATCAGCCCCGAGGTGGGGGGTTGGAGCAATCAGCCCCAGCATATT.

As regards this clonotype: Mismatch with germline at one junction end may stem from a read error. The rearrangement uses TRBV11-1 and TRBJ2-2, with 7 bases that match TRBD2. The CDR3 covers 18 residues. Germline-derived CDR1 and CDR2 are SGHAT and FQDESV (reference sequence). The CDR3: CTSSVAIGGSYHIGELFF. The CDR3 DNA reads TGTACCAGCAGCGTAGCTATCGGCGGGAGTTACCACATCGGGGAGCTGTTTTTT.

This clonotype was found many times. The chain combines TRBV20-1 with TRBJ2-3; D unclear. Germline V gene sequence: CDR1 DFQATT, CDR2 SNEGSKA (reference sequence). The CDR3 length is 10 residues. The V and J ends lost 0 bases and 11 bases respectively, with 6 bases between them. CDR3 protein: CSARERGQYF. CDR3 in DNA: TGCAGTGCTAGAGAACGCGGGCAGTATTTT.

A note on this clonotype: Germline is not matched at one junction end, which may reflect a read error. This rearrangement joins TRBV10-3 to TRBJ2-7; the match to TRBD1 covers 7 bases. CDR1 and CDR2 (germline): ENHRY, SYGVKD. This CDR3 is built from 12 residues. CDR3 loop: CAVRGNNGEQYF. The CDR3 nucleotides read TGTGCCGTCAGGGGGAATAACGGCGAGCAGTACTTC.

Notes on this clonotype: Germline and junction disagree at one end, which may indicate a read error. This sequence joins TRBV20-1 and TRBJ2-1; no firm D call. Germline CDR1 and CDR2: DFQATT and SNEGSKA (reference sequence). This CDR3 contains 14 residues. The CDR3 coding sequence is TGCAGTGCTAGAGATTGGCGGAATTACAATCAGCAGTTCTTC. This translates into CSARDWRNYNQQFF.

This clonotype was recorded a few times. This clone may be a read error of a much larger clone one base away. V and J are TRBV7-8 and TRBJ2-2, with no clear D. CDR3 size: 13 residues. Germline CDR1 reads SGHVS; CDR2 reads FQNEAQ. The CDR3 bases are TGTGTCAGCAGCTTAGTTGCTGACGGGGAGCTGTTTTTT. Translation: CVSSLVADGELFF.

The V and J genes are TRBV29-1 and TRBJ1-5; TRBD1 matches at 8 bases. Germline assignment: CDR1 SQVTM and CDR2 ANQGSEA. The CDR3 is made up of 14 amino acids. With 6 bases clipped from V and 9 bases from J, the junction kept 13 bases outside the gene matches. The CDR3 spells CSVADRGIIMPQHF. Written as DNA, the CDR3 is TGCAGCGTAGCTGACAGGGGAATCATTATGCCCCAGCATTTT.

About this clonotype: One junction end disagrees with the germline gene, perhaps due to a read error. The chain employs TRBV5-1 and TRBJ2-7; D is perhaps TRBD1 or TRBD2 (6 bases each). CDR1 and CDR2 (germline): SGHRS, YFSETQ. The CDR3 is 15 amino acids. Here the CDR3 reads CASSLGGASTYERYF. The CDR3 DNA reads as TGCGCCAGCAGCTTGGGGGGGGCTTCTACCTACGAGCGGTACTTC.

The gene calls are TRBV4-1 and TRBJ2-1; D not resolved. This CDR3 is 14 amino acids long. The germline CDR1 and CDR2 sequences are MGHRA and YSYEKL. DNA for the CDR3: TGCGCTGGCAGCCAAGATCTGCATGACAATGAGCAGTTCTTC. It is translated as CAGSQDLHDNEQFF.

In this sample, this clonotype is large. The chain is built from TRBV29-1 and TRBJ2-3, with TRBD1 identical over 8 bases. V shed 4 bases, J shed 5 bases, and the junction held 8 bases outside the gene matches. The CDR3 contains 14 residues. Germline assignment: CDR1 SQVTM and CDR2 ANQGSEA. The CDR3 loop reads CSVAGTGAGDTQYF. The CDR3 bases are TGCAGCGTTGCCGGGACAGGAGCAGGAGATACGCAGTATTTT.

About this clonotype: A read error may account for a junction end that differs from germline. This chain connects TRBV12-3 or TRBV12-4 to TRBJ1-3, with D perhaps matching TRBD1 (5 bases). The CDR3 covers 15 residues. The CDR3 nucleotides read TGTGCTAGCAGTCCCGGGGGAGGTGGAGGAAACACCATAAATTTT. It is translated as CASSPGGGGGNTINF.

This rearrangement joins TRBV11-2 to TRBJ2-7, with no clear D. This CDR3 region has 14 residues. Germline CDR1 SGHAT, CDR2 FQNNGV. CDR3 residues: CVSSLVVVLYEQYF. The CDR3 DNA reads as TGTGTCAGTAGCTTAGTGGTAGTATTATACGAGCAGTACTTC.

A note on this clonotype: One end of the junction varies from germline; a read error may be responsible. The chain links TRBV6-5 to TRBJ2-3; 8 nucleotides align to TRBD1. CDR3 length: 18 amino acids. The germline V gene has CDR1 MNHEY and CDR2 SVGAGI. CDR3 nucleotide sequence: TGTGCCAGTAGTTACTCGACGGACAGGGTTTACATCGCAGATACGCAGTATTTT. Translation: CASSYSTDRVYIADTQYF.

This clonotype was counted a single time. Mismatch with germline at one junction end may stem from a read error. The chain employs TRBV7-9 and TRBJ2-7; no clear D gene. Per the germline V gene, CDR1 is SEHNR and CDR2 is FQNEAQ (reference sequence). The CDR3 is 14 amino acids. CDR3 amino acids: CASRPPGGSYERYF. The CDR3 region has the DNA TGTGCCAGCAGACCGCCCGGCGGATCCTACGAGCGGTACTTC.

A word on this clonotype: The final CDR3 position lacks the conserved phenylalanine or tryptophan, pointing to a likely read error. J is TRBJ1-5 and V is TRBV11-2; no clear D gene. The CDR3 has 15 amino acids. V shed 7 bases and J shed 1 base, with 14 bases lying between them. Germline V lookup: CDR1 SGHAT, CDR2 FQNNGV. The CDR3 loop is CASNFDGLSNQPQHL. In DNA form, the CDR3 reads TGTGCCAGCAATTTTGATGGATTGAGCAATCAGCCCCAGCATTTA.

The CDR3 region is CASSLGHLYTEAFF. The DNA of the CDR3 is TGTGCCAGCAGCTTGGGACACTTATACACTGAAGCTTTCTTT. The V and J genes are TRBV13 and TRBJ1-1; D is possibly TRBD1 (6 bases). Trimming took off 3 bases at V and 3 bases at J, with 11 bases between the two ends. Germline V lookup: CDR1 PRHDT, CDR2 FYEKMQ (reference sequence). CDR3 length equals 14 residues.

Points on this clonotype: The junction shows a germline mismatch at one end, possibly a read error. This rearrangement joins TRBV6-1 to TRBJ2-2; 7 bases map to TRBD1. The CDR3 sequence is 14 residues long. Looked up from germline, CDR1 is MNHNS and CDR2 is SASEGT. This CDR3 is CARSPGTVTGELFF. DNA of the CDR3: TGTGCCCGCAGCCCCGGGACAGTCACCGGGGAGTTGTTTTTT.

The chain has TRBV4-2 and TRBJ2-5; D is perhaps TRBD1 or TRBD2 (6 bases each). CDR1 LGHNA and CDR2 YNFKEQ come from the germline V gene. The CDR3 is made up of 15 amino acids. Here the CDR3 reads CSISQGLGGGETQYF. CDR3 coding DNA: TGTTCCATCAGCCAAGGCTTAGGAGGGGGAGAGACCCAGTACTTC.